A single sample gave rise to the 23 T cell receptor beta chains below, sequenced in a study of T cells after yellow fever vaccination. TCRdb independently ran MiXCR on the 5' RACE reads; one entry per CDR3 protein. Of under 250,000 distinct CDR3 sequences listed, about 7% are singletons. The material sequenced was CD4+ T cells sorted from PBMCs, taken 15 days after the yellow fever booster vaccination. Receptor source: a man between 25 and 39 years old who received the YFV17D yellow fever vaccine.

The chain recombines TRBV7-8 with TRBJ2-7; no firm D call. This CDR3 spans 13 amino acids. Germline V gene lookup returns CDR1 SGHVS and CDR2 FQNEAQ. V shed 4 bases and J shed 3 bases, with 10 bases lying between them. The CDR3 DNA follows: TGTGCCAGCAGCTACTTGGACCACTACGAGCAGTACTTC. Its protein is CASSYLDHYEQYF.

This chain links TRBV7-9 with TRBJ1-1, with TRBD1 matching over 10 bases. Trimming at V came to 4 bases and at J to 10 bases, leaving 3 bases not matched to a gene. This CDR3 has 12 amino acids. CDR1 is SEHNR, CDR2 FQNEAQ, per germline (reference sequence). The CDR3: CASSWDRGRAFF. The CDR3 DNA reads as TGTGCCAGCAGCTGGGACAGGGGAAGAGCTTTCTTT.

The rearrangement links TRBV7-2 to TRBJ1-4; D unresolved. Trimming stripped 5 bases from V and 3 bases from J, with 10 bases between. Germline values: CDR1 SGHTA, CDR2 FQGNSA. There are 14 residues in the CDR3. The CDR3 loop reads CASSPTAPNEKLFF. In DNA form, the CDR3 reads TGTGCCAGCAGCCCGACGGCGCCTAATGAAAAACTGTTTTTT.

In this sample, this clonotype turned up many times. The chain employs TRBV30 and TRBJ2-1; 8 nucleotides match TRBD2. This CDR3 comprises 16 residues. With 2 bases clipped from V and 4 bases from J, the junction kept 10 bases outside the gene matches. The germline V gene encodes CDR1 GTSNPN and CDR2 SVGIG (reference sequence). CDR3 bases: TGTGCCTGGAGTCCCCACCAGAGCGGGAGTTACAATGAGCAGTTCTTC. This encodes CAWSPHQSGSYNEQFF.

The chain employs TRBV4-3 and TRBJ1-6, with no clear D. V lost 0 bases and J lost 13, with 16 bases in between. The CDR3 is 15 amino acids. Germline assignment: CDR1 LGHNA and CDR2 YSLEER. The CDR3 region has the DNA TGCGCCAGCAGCCAAGAGGTAGGAGTCTTGGTGCCCCTCCACTTT. Protein sequence: CASSQEVGVLVPLHF.

This clonotype has a handful of counts. The V call is TRBV6-5, the J call TRBJ2-1; TRBD2 agrees at 9 bases. The V gene's germline CDR1 is MNHEY and CDR2 SVGAGI. V dropped 4 bases and J dropped 6; count of bases not matched to a gene: 10. The CDR3 has 16 residues. The CDR3 reads CASSSQTSGLFNEQFF. The CDR3 DNA is TGTGCCAGCAGTTCCCAGACTAGCGGTCTGTTCAATGAGCAGTTCTTC.

This clonotype came up many times. V usage is TRBV28 and J usage is TRBJ2-2, with 12 bases that match TRBD2. The ends lost 7 bases at V and 3 bases at J; junction bases unmatched: 6. The CDR3 runs to 16 residues. Germline V gene data show CDR1 as MDHEN and CDR2 as SYDVKM. The chain's CDR3 is CASKKRTSGDTGELFF. The CDR3 DNA sequence: TGTGCCAGCAAGAAACGGACTAGCGGGGACACCGGGGAGCTGTTTTTT.

This clonotype has more than one count but fewer than ten. V usage is TRBV4-3 and J usage is TRBJ1-1, with 7 nucleotides matching TRBD1. V dropped 4 bases and J dropped 5; count of bases not matched to a gene: 7. CDR1 LGHNA and CDR2 YSLEER come from the germline V gene. The CDR3 loop spans 14 amino acids. In DNA, the CDR3 is TGCGCCAGCAGCCCGCAGACAGGGATTACTGAAGCTTTCTTT. It is translated as CASSPQTGITEAFF.

In its sample, this clonotype was seen a few times. V usage is TRBV27 and J usage is TRBJ1-2; tentatively, D is TRBD1 (5 bases). The germline V gene encodes CDR1 MNHEY and CDR2 SMNVEV (reference sequence). V was clipped by 8 bases and J by 4 bases, with 14 bases between them. The CDR3 covers 13 residues. The CDR3 spells CASWAGQGYGYTF. In nucleotides, the CDR3 is TGTGCCAGCTGGGCCGGGCAGGGCTATGGCTACACCTTC.

This clonotype turned up a few times. V and J are TRBV19 and TRBJ2-1, with TRBD1 identical over 10 bases. V trimming: 6 bases; J trimming: 8 bases; junction bases outside the gene matches: 13. The CDR3 sequence is 16 residues long. CDR1 and CDR2 from the germline V gene are LNHDA and SQIVND (reference sequence). The CDR3 protein is CASRGARDRGSDEQFF. Written as DNA, the CDR3 is TGTGCCAGTAGAGGGGCCCGGGACAGGGGTTCCGATGAGCAGTTCTTC.

This clonotype was seen a few times. This CDR3 is CSAPRLAGGEQFF. The CDR3 bases are TGCAGTGCCCCCCGACTAGCGGGGGGTGAGCAGTTCTTC. The rearrangement uses TRBV20-1 and TRBJ2-1; 13 bases match TRBD2. This CDR3 has 13 residues. Trimming cost V 6 bases and J 9 bases; bases outside gene matches: 5. Germline assignment: CDR1 DFQATT and CDR2 SNEGSKA (reference sequence).

The chain uses TRBV29-1 and TRBJ2-5; a weak D match, TRBD2 (6 bases). The germline V gene encodes CDR1 SQVTM and CDR2 ANQGSEA. Trimming took off 1 base at V and 10 bases at J, with 10 bases between the two ends. CDR3 size: 11 residues. CDR3 protein: CSVEVGTGQYF. The CDR3 DNA is TGCAGCGTTGAAGTCGGGACTGGCCAGTACTTC.

This clonotype was picked up a small number of times. The chain joins TRBV12-3 or TRBV12-4 to TRBJ1-5; D is undetermined. This CDR3 spans 14 amino acids. The ends were cut back, 3 bases at V and 4 bases at J, with 10 bases in the middle. CDR3 DNA sequence: TGTGCCAGCAGTTTTAGCGCTGGTAATCAGCCCCAGCATTTT. This gives the protein CASSFSAGNQPQHF.

The genes are TRBV9 and TRBJ2-4, with D tentatively TRBD2 (6 bases). V was shortened by 3 bases and J by 8 bases, with 21 bases between the two germline ends. This CDR3 spans 16 amino acids. Germline lookup yields CDR1 SGDLS and CDR2 YYNGEE. CDR3 protein: CASSDQPYQGGDIQYF. Here the CDR3 DNA reads TGTGCCAGCAGCGATCAACCATACCAGGGCGGGGACATTCAGTACTTC.

The chain carries TRBV6-5 and TRBJ2-2, with 7 bases fitting TRBD2. J lost 6 bases, V lost 4 bases, and 2 bases had no gene match. Germline V gene lookup returns CDR1 MNHEY and CDR2 SVGAGI. The CDR3 sequence is 13 residues long. The CDR3 region has the DNA TGTGCCAGCAGTTGGACTAGTGCCGGGGAGCTGTTTTTT. This gives the protein CASSWTSAGELFF.

A remark on this clonotype: The junction shows a germline mismatch at one end, possibly a read error. The chain employs TRBV20-1 and TRBJ2-3; tentatively, D is TRBD2 (6 bases). Germline CDR1 is DFQATT and CDR2 is SNEGSKA (reference sequence). The CDR3 is made up of 13 amino acids. CDR3 sequence: CSARAGTTDTQYF. Here the CDR3 DNA reads TGCAGTGCGAGAGCGGGCACCACAGATACGCAGTATTTT.

V and J are TRBV5-6 and TRBJ2-1; D is unclear. The germline V gene has CDR1 SGHDT and CDR2 YYEEEE. This CDR3 has 13 amino acids. The V end lost 9 bases, the J end lost 10 bases, and 20 bases lay between the germline ends. In DNA, the CDR3 is TGTGCCATGAGCCCCGGGCTCCTGAGCGAGCAGTTCTTC. Amino acids: CAMSPGLLSEQFF.

This clonotype was observed a handful of times. The chain uses TRBV7-2 and TRBJ2-6, with D perhaps matching TRBD1 or TRBD2 (5 bases each). The CDR3 spans 17 residues. Germline V gene data show CDR1 as SGHTA and CDR2 as FQGNSA. The V end lost 3 bases, the J end lost 0 bases, and 12 bases lay between the germline ends. The CDR3 nucleotides are TGTGCCAGCAGCTTCCTGGGACGTAGCTCTGGGGCCAACGTCCTGACTTTC. Its translation: CASSFLGRSSGANVLTF.

V and J are TRBV10-3 and TRBJ2-5; TRBD1 might be the D (6 bases). CDR1 and CDR2 (germline): ENHRY, SYGVKD. The ends were cut back, 5 bases at V and 2 bases at J, with 9 bases in the middle. The CDR3 runs 13 residues. CDR3 in DNA: TGTGCCATCAGTTTGGACAGACAAGAGACCCAGTACTTC. This sequence encodes CAISLDRQETQYF.

This clonotype was seen only a few times. This sequence joins TRBV20-1 and TRBJ1-6; no reliable D call. V shed 0 bases and J shed 5 bases, with 14 bases lying between them. In germline, CDR1 is DFQATT, CDR2 SNEGSKA (reference sequence). This CDR3 spans 16 amino acids. The CDR3 protein is CSARDPLAINNSPLHF. Here the CDR3 DNA reads TGCAGTGCTAGAGATCCCTTGGCAATAAATAATTCACCCCTCCACTTT.

This clonotype was counted at least ten times. V gene TRBV3-1 combines with J gene TRBJ1-1; the D is unclear. V gave up 3 bases and J gave up 6 bases, with 11 bases separating them. Per the germline V gene, CDR1 is LGHDT and CDR2 is YNNKEL (reference sequence). This CDR3 has 13 residues. The chain's CDR3 is CASSQVDGSEAFF. The CDR3 nucleotides read TGTGCCAGCAGCCAGGTAGATGGCTCTGAAGCTTTCTTT.

Ten or more counts support this clonotype. The chain carries TRBV5-1 and TRBJ1-2; tentatively, D is TRBD1 (6 bases). CDR3 size: 13 residues. Trimming removed 4 bases from V and 4 bases from J, with 11 bases in between. Germline V gene data show CDR1 as SGHRS and CDR2 as YFSETQ. CDR3 sequence (DNA): TGCGCCAGCAGCCCCGGACAGCTCTATGGCTACACCTTC. Protein: CASSPGQLYGYTF.

Many counts were recorded for this clonotype. This chain links TRBV12-3 or TRBV12-4 with TRBJ2-3; D ambiguous. This CDR3 has 11 residues. Trimming left V 2 bases short and J 8 bases short, with 5 bases between. The CDR3 sequence: CASSLWGTQYF. The CDR3 coding sequence is TGTGCCAGCAGTTTATGGGGTACGCAGTATTTT.